The rows below give T cell receptor beta chains drawn from one sample of a study of T cell changes during pregnancy in multiple sclerosis. Data came from immunoSEQ multiplex PCR; TCRdb stores just in-frame clones and leaves some out. The profile covers tens of thousands of clones, with about 93% appearing a single time and about 0.6% taken by the ten largest. Sequencing was performed on CD4+ T cells from peripheral blood mononuclear cells, taken in the third trimester of pregnancy. These receptors originate from a female donor with multiple sclerosis, enrolled in a pregnancy study. Each CDR3 is given with its conserved first and last residue. The order of the fields is J gene, V gene, clone size, D gene, CDR3 protein, CDR3 DNA. D genes are given only for firm matches. Rows give clone size only sometimes, using once, few, many, or a class for an expanded clone.

>TRBJ1-2|TRBV27|.|TRBD1
CASSLAGGLGGYTF
TGTGCCAGCAGTTTGGCAGGGGGACTGGGTGGCTACACCTTC
>TRBJ2-5|TRBV10-3|.|.
CAISESRAEQETQYF
TGTGCCATCAGTGAGTCGAGGGCAGAACAAGAGACCCAGTACTTC
>TRBJ1-2|TRBV18|once|TRBD1
CASSPGQGAWGYTF
TGTGCCAGCTCACCGGGACAGGGGGCTTGGGGCTACACCTTC
>TRBJ1-1|TRBV7-2|.|TRBD1
CASSPPNRGSTEAFF
TGTGCCAGCAGCCCACCGAACAGGGGGAGCACTGAAGCTTTCTTT
>TRBJ2-1|TRBV19|.|TRBD2
CASNGGRAVHEQFF
TGTGCCAGTAACGGCGGGAGGGCCGTGCATGAGCAGTTCTTC
>TRBJ2-5|TRBV9|once|TRBD1
CASSSGQGLETQYF
TGTGCCAGCAGCTCGGGACAGGGGCTAGAGACCCAGTACTTC
>TRBJ1-1|TRBV2|.|.
CASQGEIPEAFF
TGTGCCAGCCAAGGGGAAATCCCTGAAGCTTTCTTT
>TRBJ2-7|TRBV11-2|.|TRBD1
CASSLSDRLYEQYF
TGTGCCAGCAGCTTATCGGACAGGCTCTACGAGCAGTACTTC
>TRBJ2-7|TRBV9|once|.
CASSVGNRASYEQYF
TGTGCCAGCAGCGTAGGTAACAGGGCCTCCTACGAGCAGTACTTC
>TRBJ1-4|TRBV9|.|.
CASSLLGQGPNEKLFF
TGTGCCAGCAGCCTTTTAGGGCAGGGCCCTAATGAAAAACTGTTTTTT
>TRBJ2-5|TRBV6-6|.|TRBD2
CASTPGGAQETQYF
TGTGCCAGCACTCCGGGGGGGGCCCAAGAGACCCAGTACTTC
>TRBJ1-5|TRBV6-5|.|.
CASSSGQSNQPQHF
TGTGCCAGCAGCTCGGGACAAAGCAATCAGCCCCAGCATTTT
>TRBJ2-1|TRBV2|.|TRBD1
CASRADRVEQFF
TGTGCCAGCAGGGCGGACAGGGTTGAGCAGTTCTTC
>TRBJ2-7|TRBV7-6|.|.
CASSADIRGEQYF
TGTGCCAGCAGCGCGGACATCCGGGGGGAGCAGTACTTC
>TRBJ1-6|TRBV11-3|few|TRBD1
CASSLGTVNSPLHF
TGTGCCAGCAGCCTAGGGACAGTGAATTCACCCCTCCACTTT
>TRBJ2-2|TRBV7-9|.|.
CASSLVSGYTGELFF
TGTGCCAGCAGCTTAGTATCAGGTTACACCGGGGAGCTGTTTTTT
>TRBJ2-7|TRBV7-6|.|.
CASSLSGEQYF
TGTGCCAGCAGCTTATCCGGGGAGCAGTACTTC
>TRBJ2-1|TRBV7-3|once|TRBD1
CASSLGDRTPSNEQFF
TGTGCCAGCAGCTTAGGGGACAGGACCCCTTCGAATGAGCAGTTCTTC
>TRBJ2-2|TRBV19|.|.
CASIQTLRTGELFF
TGTGCCAGTATCCAGACATTACGCACCGGGGAGCTGTTTTTT
>TRBJ2-1|TRBV5-8|.|TRBD2
CASSLGRLAGHNEQFF
TGTGCCAGCAGCTTAGGGAGATTAGCGGGGCACAATGAGCAGTTCTTC
>TRBJ1-1|TRBV2|.|.
CASRIQVNTEAFF
TGTGCCAGCAGGATCCAGGTTAACACTGAAGCTTTCTTT
>TRBJ1-1|TRBV19|once|TRBD1
CASSITGVYAEAFF
TGTGCCAGTAGTATTACAGGGGTATACGCTGAAGCTTTCTTT
>TRBJ2-1|TRBV5-8|.|.
CASSQGQSSYNEQFF
TGTGCCAGCAGCCAAGGACAGAGCTCCTACAATGAGCAGTTCTTC
>TRBJ2-5|TRBV27|.|.
CASSMIGLHQETQYF
TGTGCCAGCAGTATGATCGGACTCCACCAAGAGACCCAGTACTTC
>TRBJ1-1|TRBV7-2|.|TRBD1
CASSFLRQGGTEAFF
TGTGCCAGCAGCTTTCTTAGACAGGGGGGCACTGAAGCTTTCTTT
>TRBJ2-1|TRBV19|.|.
CASKKRDEQFF
TGTGCCAGTAAAAAGAGGGATGAGCAGTTCTTC
>TRBJ2-3|TRBV7-3|few|.
CASSLSITSTDTQYF
TGTGCCAGCAGCTTATCAATAACTAGCACAGATACGCAGTATTTT
>TRBJ1-2|TRBV2|.|TRBD1
CASSDLLDRGLRGYTF
TGTGCCAGCAGTGACCTCCTGGACAGGGGGCTGCGGGGCTACACCTTC
>TRBJ2-5|TRBV2|once|TRBD1
CASAYMTGPQETQYF
TGTGCCAGCGCTTACATGACAGGGCCCCAAGAGACCCAGTACTTC
>TRBJ2-2|TRBV5-1|.|.
CASSLATGGRKNTGELFF
TGCGCCAGCAGCTTGGCCACCGGGGGACGAAAGAACACCGGGGAGCTGTTTTTT